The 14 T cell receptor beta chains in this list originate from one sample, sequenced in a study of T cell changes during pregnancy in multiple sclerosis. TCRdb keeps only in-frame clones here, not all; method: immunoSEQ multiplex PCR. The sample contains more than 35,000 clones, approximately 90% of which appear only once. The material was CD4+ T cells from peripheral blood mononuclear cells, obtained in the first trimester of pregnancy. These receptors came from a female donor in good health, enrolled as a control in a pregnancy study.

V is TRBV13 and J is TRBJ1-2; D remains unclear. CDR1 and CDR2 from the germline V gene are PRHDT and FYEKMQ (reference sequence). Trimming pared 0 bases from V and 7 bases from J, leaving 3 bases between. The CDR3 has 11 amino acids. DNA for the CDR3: TGTGCCAGCAGCTTAGGCTTTGGCTACACCTTC. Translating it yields CASSLGFGYTF.

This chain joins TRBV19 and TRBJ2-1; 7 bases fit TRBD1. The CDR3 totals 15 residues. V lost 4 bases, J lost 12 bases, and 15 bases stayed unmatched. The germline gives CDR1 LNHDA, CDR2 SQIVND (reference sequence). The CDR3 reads CASSKQGQPKGAQFF. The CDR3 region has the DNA TGTGCCAGTAGTAAACAGGGGCAGCCCAAGGGTGCGCAGTTCTTC.

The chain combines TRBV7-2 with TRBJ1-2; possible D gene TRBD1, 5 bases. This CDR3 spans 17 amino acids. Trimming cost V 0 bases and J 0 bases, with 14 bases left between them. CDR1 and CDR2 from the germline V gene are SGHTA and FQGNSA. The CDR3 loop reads CASSLARQGRANYGYTF. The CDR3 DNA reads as TGTGCCAGCAGCTTAGCGAGGCAGGGTAGGGCTAACTATGGCTACACCTTC.

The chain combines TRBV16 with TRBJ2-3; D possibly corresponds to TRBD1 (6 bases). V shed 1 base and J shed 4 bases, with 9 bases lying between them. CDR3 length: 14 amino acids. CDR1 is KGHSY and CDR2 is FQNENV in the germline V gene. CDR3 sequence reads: CASSQWQGSDTQYF. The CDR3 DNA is TGTGCCAGCAGCCAATGGCAGGGGTCAGATACGCAGTATTTT. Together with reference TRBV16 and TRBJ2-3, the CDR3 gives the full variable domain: GEEVAQTPKHLVRGEGQKAKLYCAPIKGHSYVFWYQQVLKNEFKFLISFQNENVFDETGMPKERFSAKCLPNSPCSLEIQATKLEDSAVYFCASSQWQGSDTQYFGPGTRLTVL.

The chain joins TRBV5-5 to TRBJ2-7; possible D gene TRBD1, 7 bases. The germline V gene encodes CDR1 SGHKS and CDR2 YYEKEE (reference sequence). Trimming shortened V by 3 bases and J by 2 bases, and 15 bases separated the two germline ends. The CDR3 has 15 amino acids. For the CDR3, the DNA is TGTGCCAGCAGCTCTCGACAGGGAGGTCCCTACGAGCAGTACTTC. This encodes CASSSRQGGPYEQYF.

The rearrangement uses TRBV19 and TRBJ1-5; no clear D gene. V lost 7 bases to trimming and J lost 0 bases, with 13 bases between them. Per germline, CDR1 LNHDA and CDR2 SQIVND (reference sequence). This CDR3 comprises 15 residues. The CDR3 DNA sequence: TGTGCCAGTACCTCCGCGGAAGATAGCAATCAGCCCCAGCATTTT. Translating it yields CASTSAEDSNQPQHF.

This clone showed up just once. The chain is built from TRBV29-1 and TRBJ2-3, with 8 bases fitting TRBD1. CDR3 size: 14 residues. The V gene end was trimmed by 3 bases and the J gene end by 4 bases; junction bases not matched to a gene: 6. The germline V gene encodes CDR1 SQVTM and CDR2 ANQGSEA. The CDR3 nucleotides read TGCAGCGTTGATCAGGGGGCGTCCGCAGATACGCAGTATTTT. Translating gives CSVDQGASADTQYF.

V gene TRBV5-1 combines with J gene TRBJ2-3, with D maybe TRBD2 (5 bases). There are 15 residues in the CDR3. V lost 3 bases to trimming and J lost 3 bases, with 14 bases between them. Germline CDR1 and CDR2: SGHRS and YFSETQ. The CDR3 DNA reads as TGCGCCAGCAGCTCTTGGAGGTACCGTACAGATACGCAGTATTTT. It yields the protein CASSSWRYRTDTQYF.

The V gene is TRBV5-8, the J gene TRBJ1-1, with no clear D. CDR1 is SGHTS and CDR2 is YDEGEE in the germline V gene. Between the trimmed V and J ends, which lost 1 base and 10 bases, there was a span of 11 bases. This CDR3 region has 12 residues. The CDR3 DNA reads TGTGCCAGCAGCTTGTGGAGGTCGGGAGCTTTCTTT. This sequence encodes CASSLWRSGAFF.

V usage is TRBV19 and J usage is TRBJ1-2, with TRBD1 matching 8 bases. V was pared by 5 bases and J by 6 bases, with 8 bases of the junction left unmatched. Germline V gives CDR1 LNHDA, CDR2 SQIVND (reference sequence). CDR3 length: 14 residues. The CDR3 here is CASSLFGQGNGYTF. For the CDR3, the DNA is TGTGCCAGTAGTCTTTTTGGACAGGGAAATGGCTACACCTTC.

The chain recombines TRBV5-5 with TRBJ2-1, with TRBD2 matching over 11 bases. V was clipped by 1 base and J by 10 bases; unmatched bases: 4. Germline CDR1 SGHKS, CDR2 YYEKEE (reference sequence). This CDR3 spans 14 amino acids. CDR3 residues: CASSLLAGGREQFF. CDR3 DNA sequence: TGTGCCAGCAGCTTGCTAGCGGGGGGACGGGAGCAGTTCTTC.

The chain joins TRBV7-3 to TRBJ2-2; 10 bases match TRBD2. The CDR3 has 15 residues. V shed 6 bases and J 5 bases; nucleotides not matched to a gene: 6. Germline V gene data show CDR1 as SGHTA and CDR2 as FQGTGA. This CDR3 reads CASSPTSGVTGELFF. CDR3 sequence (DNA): TGTGCCAGCAGTCCTACTAGCGGGGTAACCGGGGAGCTGTTTTTT.

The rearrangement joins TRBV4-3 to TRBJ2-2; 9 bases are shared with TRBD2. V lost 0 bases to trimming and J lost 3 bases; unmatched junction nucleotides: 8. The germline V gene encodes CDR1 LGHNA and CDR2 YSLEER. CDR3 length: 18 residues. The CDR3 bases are TGCGCCAGCAGCCAAGATCCCCCCGGGACTAGCTACACCGGGGAGCTGTTTTTT. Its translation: CASSQDPPGTSYTGELFF.

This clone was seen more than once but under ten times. CDR3 in DNA: TGCGCCAGCAGCTGGAGGGACGAGCAGTACTTC. Residues: CASSWRDEQYF. The chain combines TRBV5-1 with TRBJ2-7; a weak D match, TRBD2 (6 bases). Trimming pared 3 bases from V and 5 bases from J, leaving 6 bases between. The CDR3 is made up of 11 amino acids. Germline CDR1 SGHRS, CDR2 YFSETQ.